The 26 T cell receptor beta chains below come from one sample, sequenced in a study of STAT3 mutations in large granular lymphocyte leukemia. Study observations and caveats: At least one immunodominant TCR beta clonotype appeared in every T-cell large granular lymphocyte leukemia patient.

Clones were read by immunoSEQ multiplex PCR, and TCRdb kept only the in-frame ones, dropping some. The sample carries roughly 14,000 clones, around 90% recorded once. These receptors are not linked to any known antigen. Sequenced: peripheral blood mononuclear cells. These receptor sequences come from a woman between 45 and 65 years old with T-cell large granular lymphocyte leukemia. Some clones in this sample may be carry-over from other donors' samples.

The sample holds one count of this clone. The chain combines TRBV27 with TRBJ1-4, with unresolved D. The CDR3 runs to 14 residues. Germline assignment: CDR1 MNHEY and CDR2 SMNVEV (reference sequence). Trimming took 7 bases from V and 8 from J, leaving 17 bases between them. CDR3: CASKRSGGREKLFF. In DNA form, the CDR3 reads TGTGCCAGCAAACGCTCAGGAGGAAGGGAAAAACTGTTTTTT.

The chain couples TRBV7-9 to TRBJ2-1, with TRBD2 matching 10 bases. Germline assignment: CDR1 SEHNR and CDR2 FQNEAQ (reference sequence). V was clipped by 5 bases and J by 6 bases; unmatched bases: 7. The length of the CDR3 is 15 residues. CDR3 nucleotides: TGTGCCAGCAGCGCCCCTAGCGGGGGTGGCAATGAGCAGTTCTTC. Translated: CASSAPSGGGNEQFF.

The chain employs TRBV10-3 and TRBJ1-2, with unresolved D. This CDR3 is 14 amino acids long. CDR1 and CDR2 from the germline V gene are ENHRY and SYGVKD. Trimming removed 1 base at V and 7 bases at J, with 13 bases between. The CDR3 sequence is CAISEFRQPSGYTF. The CDR3 bases are TGTGCCATCAGTGAGTTTCGACAACCAAGTGGCTACACCTTC.

DNA for the CDR3: TGTGCCAGCAGTGAAGACAGGGCGAGCAATCAGCCCCAGCATTTT. This gives the protein CASSEDRASNQPQHF. V gene TRBV2 combines with J gene TRBJ1-5; D possibly corresponds to TRBD1 (6 bases). V was pared by 1 base and J by 1 base, with 8 bases between. Germline CDR1 reads SNHLY; CDR2 reads FYNNEI. CDR3 length: 15 residues.

This clone is a singleton in its sample. This rearrangement joins TRBV18 to TRBJ2-1, with TRBD2 identical over 12 bases. CDR1 is KGHSH, CDR2 LQKENI, per germline. The CDR3 runs 16 residues. The J segment lost 0 bases and the V segment lost 7 bases, leaving 4 bases of the junction unmatched. The CDR3 reads CASFPTSGSSYNEQFF. CDR3 coding DNA: TGTGCCAGCTTCCCGACTAGCGGGAGCTCCTACAATGAGCAGTTCTTC.

The chain employs TRBV2 and TRBJ1-1; D may be TRBD1 (6 bases). The germline V gene has CDR1 SNHLY and CDR2 FYNNEI. This CDR3 comprises 14 residues. Trimming stripped 7 bases from V and 1 base from J, with 13 bases between. The CDR3 DNA reads as TGTGCCAGCATTCTTACACAGGGGAACACTGAAGCTTTCTTT. Translated, it gives CASILTQGNTEAFF.

The chain links TRBV9 to TRBJ1-1; D is perhaps TRBD1 (6 bases). The CDR3 runs 16 residues. CDR1 SGDLS and CDR2 YYNGEE come from the germline V gene. V was trimmed by 0 bases and J by 4 bases, leaving 16 bases between them. The CDR3 sequence is CASSVGQGLGGTEAFF. For the CDR3, the DNA is TGTGCCAGCAGCGTAGGTCAGGGGCTAGGCGGCACTGAAGCTTTCTTT.

The rearrangement joins TRBV21-1 to TRBJ2-7; no check of the table's D call, TRBD2, against the DNA was made. TRBV21-1 is a listed pseudogene. The CDR3 runs to 15 residues. The CDR3 here is CASSKEPAGGYEQYF. The CDR3 nucleotides read TGTGCCAGCAGCAAAGAGCCCGCCGGGGGCTACGAGCAGTACTTC.

The chain recombines TRBV27 with TRBJ2-2; D possibly corresponds to TRBD2 (6 bases). With 0 bases removed from V and 7 bases from J, the gap between germline ends came to 18 bases. Germline V gives CDR1 MNHEY, CDR2 SMNVEV (reference sequence). The CDR3 sequence is 17 residues long. This chain's CDR3 is CASSLSATRARHGELFF. In DNA form, the CDR3 reads TGTGCCAGCAGTTTATCTGCGACTAGGGCCCGGCACGGGGAGCTGTTTTTT.

This chain joins TRBV18 and TRBJ2-7, with 8 bases that match TRBD1. CDR1 is KGHSH and CDR2 is LQKENI in the germline V gene. J was trimmed by 7 bases and V by 5 bases; bases with no gene match: 4. This CDR3 contains 12 residues. CDR3 loop: CASSTQGGEQYF. The CDR3, as DNA: TGTGCCAGCTCAACACAGGGGGGAGAGCAGTACTTC. Variable domain in full (rest from reference TRBV18 and TRBJ2-7): NAGVMQNPRHLVRRRGQEARLRCSPMKGHSHVYWYRQLPEEGLKFMVYLQKENIIDESGMPKERFSAEFPKEGPSILRIQQVVRGDSAAYFCASSTQGGEQYFGPGTRLTVT.

The CDR3: CASLNSKVETQYF. The CDR3 DNA sequence: TGTGCCAGCCTCAATAGCAAGGTGGAGACCCAGTACTTC. This chain connects TRBV2 to TRBJ2-5; D remains unclear. CDR1 and CDR2 (germline): SNHLY, FYNNEI. This CDR3 is 13 amino acids long. Trimming removed 8 bases at V and 5 bases at J, with 15 bases between. Variable domain in full (rest from reference TRBV2 and TRBJ2-5): EPEVTQTPSHQVTQMGQEVILRCVPISNHLYFYWYRQILGQKVEFLVSFYNNEISEKSEIFDDQFSVERPDGSNFTLKIRSTKLEDSAMYFCASLNSKVETQYFGPGTRLLVL.

This chain links TRBV2 with TRBJ2-2; D is undetermined. This CDR3 contains 13 residues. The germline CDR1 and CDR2 sequences are SNHLY and FYNNEI. Trimming shortened V by 7 bases and J by 1 base, and 7 bases separated the two germline ends. As DNA, the CDR3 is TGTGCCAGCACCCGACAGAACACCGGGGAGCTGTTTTTT. Its translation is CASTRQNTGELFF.

The rearrangement links TRBV18 to TRBJ1-4, with 7 bases aligning to TRBD1. Germline trimming cut 5 bases from V and 4 bases from J; bases unmatched to any gene: 7. Germline V lookup: CDR1 KGHSH, CDR2 LQKENI. The CDR3 extends over 15 amino acids. DNA of the CDR3: TGTGCCAGCTCAGTACCGGGACAGTTTAATGAAAAACTGTTTTTT. Residues: CASSVPGQFNEKLFF.

The chain links TRBV28 to TRBJ2-2; D is unclear. This CDR3 contains 13 residues. Trimming cost V 5 bases and J 6 bases, with 10 bases left between them. Per germline, CDR1 MDHEN and CDR2 SYDVKM. The CDR3 nucleotides are TGTGCCAGCAGTAATTGGATCCCCGGGGAGCTGTTTTTT. It encodes CASSNWIPGELFF.

This sequence joins TRBV11-2 and TRBJ1-1; TRBD1 matches at 8 bases. The CDR3 is 13 residues long. Germline lookup yields CDR1 SGHAT and CDR2 FQNNGV. Trimming cost V 1 base and J 11 bases; bases outside gene matches: 6. This CDR3 is CASSLAGGRGAFF. CDR3 DNA sequence: TGTGCCAGCAGCTTAGCAGGGGGCCGGGGGGCTTTCTTT.

The rearrangement uses TRBV7-8 and TRBJ1-1; 9 bases match TRBD1. Per the germline V gene, CDR1 is SGHVS and CDR2 is FQNEAQ. V shed 4 bases and J 5 bases; nucleotides not matched to a gene: 5. The CDR3 contains 14 residues. CDR3 bases: TGTGCCAGCAGCTCGACAGGGGGAAAGACTGAAGCTTTCTTT. Encoded protein: CASSSTGGKTEAFF.

CDR3 in DNA: TGTGCCAGCAGCTTAGAGGGGGGGCTCAGCACAGATACGCAGTATTTT. Translated: CASSLEGGLSTDTQYF. This chain joins TRBV7-2 and TRBJ2-3; perhaps TRBD2 as D (7 bases). This CDR3 comprises 16 residues. Trimming took 1 base from V and 0 from J, leaving 11 bases between them. Germline V gene sequence: CDR1 SGHTA, CDR2 FQGNSA.

This chain uses TRBV18 with TRBJ2-5; TRBD1 might be the D (5 bases). Trimming stripped 4 bases from V and 3 bases from J, with 9 bases between. The CDR3 length is 13 residues. Germline CDR1 and CDR2: KGHSH and LQKENI. The CDR3 here is CASSLTEKETQYF. CDR3 nucleotides: TGTGCCAGCTCACTGACAGAAAAAGAGACCCAGTACTTC.

The gene calls are TRBV18 and TRBJ2-7; TRBD2 is a possible D gene (6 bases). This CDR3 comprises 16 residues. Between the trimmed V and J ends, which lost 2 bases and 0 bases, there was a span of 14 bases. Germline CDR1 KGHSH, CDR2 LQKENI. The CDR3 reads CASSPFGGRSSYEQYF. CDR3 coding DNA: TGTGCCAGCTCACCATTCGGGGGAAGGAGCTCCTACGAGCAGTACTTC.

There are a few counts of this clone. The chain employs TRBV18 and TRBJ2-7, with D possibly matching TRBD1 (5 bases). V was cut by 2 bases and J by 2 bases, with 10 bases left in between. The length of the CDR3 is 14 residues. Germline V gene lookup returns CDR1 KGHSH and CDR2 LQKENI. CDR3 bases: TGTGCCAGCTCACCAGGGGCGGCCACCTACGAGCAGTACTTC. Its translation: CASSPGAATYEQYF.

The V and J genes are TRBV9 and TRBJ2-7; 7 nucleotides agree with TRBD1. Trimming cost V 6 bases and J 2 bases; bases outside gene matches: 8. CDR1 is SGDLS and CDR2 is YYNGEE in the germline V gene. This CDR3 region has 14 residues. The CDR3 nucleotides are TGTGCCAGCAACAACCAACAGGGGCCCTACGAGCAGTACTTC. It yields the protein CASNNQQGPYEQYF. Variable domain in full (rest from reference TRBV9 and TRBJ2-7): DSGVTQTPKHLITATGQRVTLRCSPRSGDLSVYWYQQSLDQGLQFLIQYYNGEERAKGNILERFSAQQFPDLHSELNLSSLELGDSALYFCASNNQQGPYEQYFGPGTRLTVT.

The chain recombines TRBV19 with TRBJ1-1, with D maybe TRBD1 (6 bases). Germline CDR1 LNHDA, CDR2 SQIVND (reference sequence). V lost 3 bases, J lost 1 base, and 9 bases lay in between. This CDR3 is built from 14 residues. The CDR3 sequence: CASSMWGQNTEAFF. CDR3 DNA: TGTGCCAGTAGTATGTGGGGACAGAACACTGAAGCTTTCTTT.

The genes are TRBV18 and TRBJ1-5; weak D call: TRBD1 (6 bases). Trimming removed 2 bases from V and 4 bases from J, with 12 bases in between. Germline values: CDR1 KGHSH, CDR2 LQKENI. The CDR3 runs 15 residues. In DNA form, the CDR3 reads TGTGCCAGCTCACCATCCACAGGGTATAATCAGCCCCAGCATTTT. Translating it yields CASSPSTGYNQPQHF.

J is TRBJ1-1 and V is TRBV7-9; D is undetermined. There are 13 residues in the CDR3. Between the trimmed V and J ends, which lost 4 bases and 4 bases, there was a span of 10 bases. The germline V gene encodes CDR1 SEHNR and CDR2 FQNEAQ (reference sequence). The CDR3 spells CASSSRDLTEAFF. The DNA of the CDR3 is TGTGCCAGCAGCTCCCGGGATCTCACTGAAGCTTTCTTT.

This chain joins TRBV18 and TRBJ2-5; 8 bases are shared with TRBD2. Germline-derived CDR1 and CDR2 are KGHSH and LQKENI. This CDR3 has 14 amino acids. J gave up 0 bases and V 6 bases, and 3 bases lay outside the gene matches. In DNA form, the CDR3 reads TGTGCCAGCTCTCAACTAGCGGACCAAGAGACCCAGTACTTC. Residues: CASSQLADQETQYF.

This sequence joins TRBV5-4 and TRBJ1-3, with D possibly being TRBD1 (6 bases). The CDR3 runs 13 residues. Trimming pared 4 bases from V and 4 bases from J, leaving 9 bases between. The V gene's germline CDR1 is SGHNT and CDR2 YYREEE (reference sequence). Here the CDR3 reads CASSRTDGNTIYF. The DNA of the CDR3 is TGTGCCAGCAGCCGGACAGACGGAAACACCATATATTTT.